Listed below are T cell receptor beta chains from one sample, sequenced in a study of metastatic and nonmetastatic thyroid tumors. TCRdb re-clonotyped the PCR reads via MiXCR. This sample has about 39,000 clones, with approximately 20% found just once. The sample comprised blood. Every receptor here comes from a female donor with papillary thyroid cancer or a benign thyroid nodule (not recorded which). Some clones in this sample may be carry-over from other donors' samples. CDR3s include the opening cysteine and the closing phenylalanine or tryptophan. A D gene is named only where the DNA matches it firmly. Clone sizes are given selectively: once, few, many, or a class where the clone is expanded.

j_call: TRBJ2-3
clone_size: -
d_call: TRBD1
v_call: TRBV20-1
cdr3_nt: TGCAGTGCTACACCGGGACAGCAATCCACAGATACGCAGTATTTT
cdr3_aa: CSATPGQQSTDTQYF

j_call: TRBJ1-2
clone_size: -
d_call: -
v_call: TRBV11-2
cdr3_nt: TGTGCCAGCAGCTTAGAGGGCAGGGGAGGTGGCTACACCTTC
cdr3_aa: CASSLEGRGGGYTF

j_call: TRBJ1-1
clone_size: many
d_call: -
v_call: TRBV7-9
cdr3_nt: TGTGCCAGCAGCTACAAAAGGGGAACTGAAGCTTTCTTT
cdr3_aa: CASSYKRGTEAFF

j_call: TRBJ2-7
clone_size: few
d_call: TRBD2
v_call: TRBV7-6
cdr3_nt: TGTGCCAGCAGCTTAGTTAGCGGGGAGCAGTACTTC
cdr3_aa: CASSLVSGEQYF

j_call: TRBJ1-2
clone_size: -
d_call: TRBD1
v_call: TRBV11-1
cdr3_nt: TGTGCCAGCAGCTCGCCCGGGGGGAGACAGGGCACTAACTATGGCTACACCTTC
cdr3_aa: CASSSPGGRQGTNYGYTF

j_call: TRBJ2-7
clone_size: many
d_call: TRBD2
v_call: TRBV10-3
cdr3_nt: TGTGCCATCAGCCAACGATCGAGACGAGCGGGAGACAGAGGCTACGAGCAGTACTTC
cdr3_aa: CAISQRSRRAGDRGYEQYF

j_call: TRBJ2-7
clone_size: -
d_call: -
v_call: TRBV20-1
cdr3_nt: TGCAGTGCTACCCGGGACGTCACCTCCTACGAGCAGTACTTC
cdr3_aa: CSATRDVTSYEQYF

j_call: TRBJ2-3
clone_size: many
d_call: TRBD2
v_call: TRBV4-3
cdr3_nt: TGCGCCAGCAGCCAAGCCCCACAGCGGGAGGCCGCAGATACGCAGTATTTT
cdr3_aa: CASSQAPQREAADTQYF

j_call: TRBJ1-3
clone_size: many
d_call: TRBD1
v_call: TRBV6-1
cdr3_nt: TGTGCCAGCAGTGGTTGGACAGGGGTGATGAGTGGAAACACCATATATTTT
cdr3_aa: CASSGWTGVMSGNTIYF

j_call: TRBJ2-7
clone_size: -
d_call: TRBD2
v_call: TRBV19
cdr3_nt: TGTTCCAGTAGTACGGCCTCTAGCGGGAGGGCCTACAAGCAGTACTTC
cdr3_aa: CSSSTASSGRAYKQYF

j_call: TRBJ2-5
clone_size: -
d_call: -
v_call: TRBV28
cdr3_nt: TGTGCCAGCAGCTCGTACGGATGGGATACCCAGTACTTC
cdr3_aa: CASSSYGWDTQYF

j_call: TRBJ2-3
clone_size: -
d_call: -
v_call: TRBV29-1
cdr3_nt: TGCAGCGTTTTCGGCGGAGGAGGCACAGGTACGCAGTATTTT
cdr3_aa: CSVFGGGGTGTQYF

j_call: TRBJ1-1
clone_size: -
d_call: -
v_call: TRBV20-1
cdr3_nt: TGCAGTGCTAGGGAGAGACAGATGAACACTGAAGCTTTCTTT
cdr3_aa: CSARERQMNTEAFF

j_call: TRBJ1-2
clone_size: -
d_call: TRBD1
v_call: TRBV6-9
cdr3_nt: TGTGCCAGCACCATAAACCGGGACAGGGGCTATGGCTACACCTTC
cdr3_aa: CASTINRDRGYGYTF

j_call: TRBJ1-1
clone_size: -
d_call: -
v_call: TRBV20-1
cdr3_nt: TGCAGTGCTAGAGACCCGGGCGGGGGCAGTTATTCTGAAGCTTTCTTT
cdr3_aa: CSARDPGGGSYSEAFF

j_call: TRBJ1-3
clone_size: -
d_call: -
v_call: TRBV30
cdr3_nt: TGTGCCTGGAGTGTGGGAGGAAACACCATATATTTT
cdr3_aa: CAWSVGGNTIYF

j_call: TRBJ2-5
clone_size: many
d_call: TRBD1
v_call: TRBV20-1
cdr3_nt: TGCAGTCCCACACAGGGGGAAGAGACCCAGTACTTC
cdr3_aa: CSPTQGEETQYF

j_call: TRBJ1-1
clone_size: many
d_call: -
v_call: TRBV3-1
cdr3_nt: TGTGCCAGCAGCAGTGAAATGGGGGCTTTCTTT
cdr3_aa: CASSSEMGAFF

j_call: TRBJ1-1
clone_size: many
d_call: -
v_call: TRBV7-2
cdr3_nt: TGTGCCAGCAGCTTACAGGGGCTGGTCACTGAAGCTTTCTTT
cdr3_aa: CASSLQGLVTEAFF

j_call: TRBJ2-7
clone_size: -
d_call: -
v_call: TRBV28
cdr3_nt: TGTTCCAGCAGTTTAAAATTTACGGGGATCTACGATCAGTACTTC
cdr3_aa: CSSSLKFTGIYDQYF

j_call: TRBJ2-1
clone_size: -
d_call: -
v_call: TRBV5-1
cdr3_nt: TGCGCCAGCACTCCTACAGGGTATAATGAGCAGTTCTTC
cdr3_aa: CASTPTGYNEQFF

j_call: TRBJ2-7
clone_size: -
d_call: TRBD2
v_call: TRBV4-2
cdr3_nt: TGTGCCAGCAGCCTGGGACTAGCGGGAACCTACGAGCAGTACTTC
cdr3_aa: CASSLGLAGTYEQYF

j_call: TRBJ2-2
clone_size: medium-sized
d_call: TRBD2
v_call: TRBV6-5
cdr3_nt: TGTGCCAGCAGTTACGTTGGTAGCGGGGAACAATACACCGGGGAGCTGTTTTTT
cdr3_aa: CASSYVGSGEQYTGELFF

j_call: TRBJ2-1
clone_size: many
d_call: -
v_call: TRBV4-3
cdr3_nt: TGCGCCAGCAGCCAAGATCTCAACGGGCTTGTCCGGAATGAGCAGTTCTTC
cdr3_aa: CASSQDLNGLVRNEQFF

j_call: TRBJ1-1
clone_size: few
d_call: -
v_call: TRBV6-1
cdr3_nt: TGTGCCAGCATTCAGAGTGTCGTAGGTGAAGCTTTCTTT
cdr3_aa: CASIQSVVGEAFF